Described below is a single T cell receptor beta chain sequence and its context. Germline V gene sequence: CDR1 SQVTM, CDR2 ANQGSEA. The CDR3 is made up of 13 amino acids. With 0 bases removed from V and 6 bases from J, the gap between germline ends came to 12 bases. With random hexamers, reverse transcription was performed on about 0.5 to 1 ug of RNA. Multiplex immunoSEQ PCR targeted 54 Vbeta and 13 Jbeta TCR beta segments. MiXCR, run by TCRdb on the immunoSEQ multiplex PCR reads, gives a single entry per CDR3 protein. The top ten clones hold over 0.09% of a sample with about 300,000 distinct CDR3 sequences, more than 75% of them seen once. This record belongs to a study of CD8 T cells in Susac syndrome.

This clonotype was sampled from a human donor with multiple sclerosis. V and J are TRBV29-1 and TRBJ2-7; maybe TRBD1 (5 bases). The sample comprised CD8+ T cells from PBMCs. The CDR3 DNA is TGCAGCGTTGAAGATGGCAGACAGCCCGAGCAGTACTTC. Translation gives CSVEDGRQPEQYF.